This T cell receptor beta chain was profiled in a study of CD8+CD57+ T cells in acquired aplastic anemia. On the study more broadly: Isolated CD4+ and CD8+ cells, once sorted, yielded DNA averaging about 3.4 ug.

CDR3 and TCR beta VDJ profiling relied on genomic DNA as the template. One entry per CDR3 protein results from TCRdb running MiXCR on the reads. The data contain more than 150,000 distinct CDR3 sequences, less than 60% of them singletons. V was clipped by 3 bases and J by 2 bases, with 9 bases between them. This CDR3 comprises 14 residues. In germline, CDR1 is KGHDR, CDR2 SFDVKD. About this clonotype: The antigen is unknown.

Whoever was chosen for sequencing had shown CD8+CD57+ cell expansion by flow cytometry. Severe acquired aplastic anemia was the diagnosis recorded for all patients. Study observations and caveats: Some 31 shared CD8+ CDR3s appeared highly expressed within patients' immunodominant clones. Any difference that existed in CD8+ Simpson's diversity between patients and controls was not significant.

The receptor's source is a human donor with aplastic anemia. The chain recombines TRBV24-1 with TRBJ1-2; D gene ambiguous. Sequenced material: sorted CD4+, CD8+, or CD8+CD57+ T cells (not recorded which) from PBMCs. This CDR3 is CATSDVGLNYGYTF. CDR3 nucleotide sequence: TGTGCCACCAGTGATGTCGGATTGAACTATGGCTACACCTTC.